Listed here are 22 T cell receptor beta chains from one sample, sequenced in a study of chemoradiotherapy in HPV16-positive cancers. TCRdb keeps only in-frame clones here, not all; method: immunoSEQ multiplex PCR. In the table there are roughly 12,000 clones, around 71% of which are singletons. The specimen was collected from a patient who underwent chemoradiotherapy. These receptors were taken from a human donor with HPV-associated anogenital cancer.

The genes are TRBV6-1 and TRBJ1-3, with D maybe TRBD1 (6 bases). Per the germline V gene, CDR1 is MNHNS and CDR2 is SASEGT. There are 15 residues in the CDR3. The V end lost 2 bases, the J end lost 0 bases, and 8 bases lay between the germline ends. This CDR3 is CASSEWTDSGNTIYF. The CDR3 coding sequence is TGTGCCAGCAGTGAATGGACAGACTCTGGAAACACCATATATTTT.

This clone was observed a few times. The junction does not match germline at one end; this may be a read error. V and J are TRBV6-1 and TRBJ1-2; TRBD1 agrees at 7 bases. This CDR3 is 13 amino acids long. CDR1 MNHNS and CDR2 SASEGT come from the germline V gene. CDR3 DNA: TGTGCCAGCAGGGAAGGGGGCAGGGATGGCTACACCTTC. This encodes CASREGGRDGYTF.

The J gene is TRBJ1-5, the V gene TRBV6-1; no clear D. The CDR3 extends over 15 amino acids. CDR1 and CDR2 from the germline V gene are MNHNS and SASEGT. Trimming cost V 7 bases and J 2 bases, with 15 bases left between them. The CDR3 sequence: CASNRWASGNQPQHF. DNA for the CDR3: TGTGCCAGCAACCGATGGGCGTCGGGCAATCAGCCCCAGCATTTT.

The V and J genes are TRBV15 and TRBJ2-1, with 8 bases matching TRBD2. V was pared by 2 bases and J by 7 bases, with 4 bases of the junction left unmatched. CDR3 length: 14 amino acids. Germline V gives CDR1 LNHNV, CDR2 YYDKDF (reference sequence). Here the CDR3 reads CATSRLAGTNEQFF. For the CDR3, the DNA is TGTGCCACCAGCAGATTAGCGGGAACGAATGAGCAGTTCTTC.

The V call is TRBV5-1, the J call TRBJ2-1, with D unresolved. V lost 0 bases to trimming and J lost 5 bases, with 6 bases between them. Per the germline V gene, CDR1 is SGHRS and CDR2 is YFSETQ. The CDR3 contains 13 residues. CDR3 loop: CASSLAPNNEQFF. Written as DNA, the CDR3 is TGCGCCAGCAGCTTGGCCCCAAACAATGAGCAGTTCTTC.

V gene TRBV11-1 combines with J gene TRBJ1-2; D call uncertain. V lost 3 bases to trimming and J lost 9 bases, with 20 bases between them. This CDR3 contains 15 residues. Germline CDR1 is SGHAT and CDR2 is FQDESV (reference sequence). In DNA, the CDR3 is TGTGCCAGCAGCTTCCGGGAGGCCCCTGGTAGTAGCTACACCTTC. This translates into CASSFREAPGSSYTF.

CDR3 bases: TGTGCCTGGAGTGTAGACGAGAACTATGGCTACACCTTC. It specifies CAWSVDENYGYTF. J is TRBJ1-2 and V is TRBV30; no clear D gene. The germline CDR1 and CDR2 sequences are GTSNPN and SVGIG (reference sequence). V lost 0 bases to trimming and J lost 2 bases, with 7 bases between them. The CDR3 is made up of 13 amino acids.

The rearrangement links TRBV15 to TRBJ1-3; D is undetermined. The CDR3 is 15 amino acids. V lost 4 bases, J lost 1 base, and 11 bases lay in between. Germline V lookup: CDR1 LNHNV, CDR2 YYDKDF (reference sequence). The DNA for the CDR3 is TGTGCCACCAGCAACAGACGGGCGTCTGGAAACACCATATATTTT. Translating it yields CATSNRRASGNTIYF.

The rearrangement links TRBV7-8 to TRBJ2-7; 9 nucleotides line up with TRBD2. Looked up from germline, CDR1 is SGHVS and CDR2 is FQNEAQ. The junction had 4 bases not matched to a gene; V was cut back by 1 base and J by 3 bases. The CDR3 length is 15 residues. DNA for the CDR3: TGTGCCAGCAGCTTAGGAGGTAGCGGGAGCTACGAGCAGTACTTC. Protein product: CASSLGGSGSYEQYF.

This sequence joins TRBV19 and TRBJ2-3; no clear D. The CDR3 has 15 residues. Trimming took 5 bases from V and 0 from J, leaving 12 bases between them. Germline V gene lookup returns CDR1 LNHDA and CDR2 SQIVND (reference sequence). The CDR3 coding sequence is TGTGCCAGTAGTTCTCAGAGTTCTAGCACAGATACGCAGTATTTT. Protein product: CASSSQSSSTDTQYF.

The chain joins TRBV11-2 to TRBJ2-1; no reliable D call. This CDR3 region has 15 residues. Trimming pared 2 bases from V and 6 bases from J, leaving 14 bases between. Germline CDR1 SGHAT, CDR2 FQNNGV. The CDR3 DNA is TGTGCCAGCAGCTTAATGGCTAGTCTGAGCAATGAGCAGTTCTTC. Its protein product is CASSLMASLSNEQFF.

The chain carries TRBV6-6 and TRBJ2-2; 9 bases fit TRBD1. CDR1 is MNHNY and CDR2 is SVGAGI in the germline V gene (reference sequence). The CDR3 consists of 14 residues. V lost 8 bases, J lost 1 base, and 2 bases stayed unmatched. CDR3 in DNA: TGTGCCAGCGAGGACAGGGGGAACACCGGGGAGCTGTTTTTT. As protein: CASEDRGNTGELFF.

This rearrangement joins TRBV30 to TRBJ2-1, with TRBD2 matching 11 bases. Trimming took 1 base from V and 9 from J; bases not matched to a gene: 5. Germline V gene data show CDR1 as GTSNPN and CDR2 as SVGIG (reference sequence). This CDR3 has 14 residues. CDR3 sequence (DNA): TGTGCCTGGAGTGGAGGGCTAGCGGGGGGTGAGCAGTTCTTC. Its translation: CAWSGGLAGGEQFF.

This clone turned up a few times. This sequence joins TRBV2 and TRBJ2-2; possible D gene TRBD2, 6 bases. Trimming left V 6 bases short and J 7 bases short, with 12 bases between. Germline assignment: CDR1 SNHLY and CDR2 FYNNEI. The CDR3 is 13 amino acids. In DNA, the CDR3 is TGTGCCAGCAGAGTAAGGGAGGTCGGGGAGCTGTTTTTT. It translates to CASRVREVGELFF.

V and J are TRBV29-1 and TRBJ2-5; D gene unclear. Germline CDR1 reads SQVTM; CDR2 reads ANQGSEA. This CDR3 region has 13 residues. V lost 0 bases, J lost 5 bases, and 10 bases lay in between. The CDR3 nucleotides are TGCAGCGTTGAAGATGGGCTAAAGGAGACCCAGTACTTC. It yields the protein CSVEDGLKETQYF.

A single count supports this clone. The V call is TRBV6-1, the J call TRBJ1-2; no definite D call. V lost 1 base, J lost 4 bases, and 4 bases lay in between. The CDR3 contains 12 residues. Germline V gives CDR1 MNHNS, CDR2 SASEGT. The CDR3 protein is CASSEVIYGYTF. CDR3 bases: TGTGCCAGCAGTGAAGTCATCTATGGCTACACCTTC.

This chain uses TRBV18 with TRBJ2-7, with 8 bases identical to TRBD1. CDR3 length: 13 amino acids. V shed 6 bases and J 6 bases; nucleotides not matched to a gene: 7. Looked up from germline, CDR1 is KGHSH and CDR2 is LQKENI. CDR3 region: CASSELQGAEQYF. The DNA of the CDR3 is TGTGCCAGCTCTGAACTGCAGGGGGCCGAGCAGTACTTC.

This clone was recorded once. The CDR3 loop is CSVYRGHGTEAFF. The CDR3 DNA is TGCAGCGTTTACAGGGGGCACGGCACTGAAGCTTTCTTT. The chain combines TRBV29-1 with TRBJ1-1; the match to TRBD1 covers 9 bases. Per the germline V gene, CDR1 is SQVTM and CDR2 is ANQGSEA. CDR3 length: 13 residues. J lost 4 bases, V lost 5 bases, and 5 bases had no gene match.

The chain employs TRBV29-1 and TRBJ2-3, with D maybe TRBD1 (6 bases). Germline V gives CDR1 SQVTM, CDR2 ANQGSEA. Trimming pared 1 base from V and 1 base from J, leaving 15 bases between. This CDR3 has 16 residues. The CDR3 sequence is CSVEGGQRTRTDTQYF. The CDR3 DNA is TGCAGCGTTGAAGGTGGACAGCGGACCCGCACAGATACGCAGTATTTT.

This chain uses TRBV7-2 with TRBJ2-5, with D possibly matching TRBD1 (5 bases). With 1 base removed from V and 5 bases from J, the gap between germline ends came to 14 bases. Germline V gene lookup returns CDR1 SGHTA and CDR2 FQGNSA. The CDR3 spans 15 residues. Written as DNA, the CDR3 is TGTGCCAGCAGCTTAGATGCAGGGCGGTCGGAGACCCAGTACTTC. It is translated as CASSLDAGRSETQYF.

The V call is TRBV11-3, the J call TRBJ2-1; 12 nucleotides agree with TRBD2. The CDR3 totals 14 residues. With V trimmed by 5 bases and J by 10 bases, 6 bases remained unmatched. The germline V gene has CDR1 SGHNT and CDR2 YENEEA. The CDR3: CASSPGTSGQEQFF. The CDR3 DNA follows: TGTGCCAGCAGCCCCGGGACTAGCGGGCAAGAGCAGTTCTTC.

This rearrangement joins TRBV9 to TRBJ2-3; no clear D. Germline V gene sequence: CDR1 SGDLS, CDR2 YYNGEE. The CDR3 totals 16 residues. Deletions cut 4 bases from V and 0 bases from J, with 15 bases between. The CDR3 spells CASSPRTDLSTDTQYF. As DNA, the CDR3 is TGTGCCAGCAGCCCCCGGACCGACTTAAGCACAGATACGCAGTATTTT.